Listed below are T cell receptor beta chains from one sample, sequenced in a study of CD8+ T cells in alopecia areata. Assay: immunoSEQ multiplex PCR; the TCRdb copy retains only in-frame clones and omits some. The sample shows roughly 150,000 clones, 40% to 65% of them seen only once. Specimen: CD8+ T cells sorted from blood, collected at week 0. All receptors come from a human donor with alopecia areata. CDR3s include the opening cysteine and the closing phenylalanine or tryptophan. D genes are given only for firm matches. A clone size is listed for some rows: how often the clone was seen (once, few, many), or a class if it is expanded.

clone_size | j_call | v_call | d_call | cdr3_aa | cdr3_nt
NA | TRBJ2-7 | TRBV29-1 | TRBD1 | CSVWDSLYEQYF | TGCAGCGTTTGGGACAGCCTTTACGAGCAGTACTTC
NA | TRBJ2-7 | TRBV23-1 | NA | CASSRTLDRMYEQYF | TGCGCCAGCAGCCGTACCCTAGACAGGATGTACGAGCAGTACTTC
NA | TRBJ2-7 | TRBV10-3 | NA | CATGGGEQYF | TGTGCCACCGGGGGAGGCGAGCAGTACTTC
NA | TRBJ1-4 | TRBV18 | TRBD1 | CASSNRDSDEKLFF | TGTGCCAGCTCAAACCGGGACAGCGATGAAAAACTGTTTTTT
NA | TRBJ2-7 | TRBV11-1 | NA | CASSPGTSYEQYF | TGTGCCAGCAGCCCCGGGACCTCCTACGAGCAGTACTTC
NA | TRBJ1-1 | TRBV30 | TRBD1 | CAWSVEDRENTEAFF | TGTGCCTGGAGTGTTGAGGACAGGGAGAACACTGAAGCTTTCTTT
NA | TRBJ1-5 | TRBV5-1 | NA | CASSLEGGNQPQHF | TGCGCCAGCAGCTTGGAAGGGGGCAATCAGCCCCAGCATTTT
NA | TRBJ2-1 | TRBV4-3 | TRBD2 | CASSQDRVAGGHYNEQFF | TGCGCCAGCAGCCAAGATCGCGTAGCGGGGGGCCATTACAATGAGCAGTTCTTC
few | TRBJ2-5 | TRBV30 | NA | CAWSPLAETQYF | TGTGCCTGGAGTCCCCTGGCGGAGACCCAGTACTTC
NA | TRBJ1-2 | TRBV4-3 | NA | CASSQAGAHYGYTF | TGCGCCAGCAGCCAAGCGGGGGCTCACTATGGCTACACCTTC
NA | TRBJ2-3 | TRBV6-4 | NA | CASSEGQGGDTQYF | TGTGCCAGCAGTGAGGGACAAGGAGGAGATACGCAGTATTTT
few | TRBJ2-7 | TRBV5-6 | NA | CASSLSNSYEQYF | TGTGCCAGCAGCTTGTCCAACTCCTACGAGCAGTACTTC
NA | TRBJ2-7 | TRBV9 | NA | CASSPDRQTNEQYF | TGTGCCAGCAGCCCCGACCGACAGACTAACGAGCAGTACTTC
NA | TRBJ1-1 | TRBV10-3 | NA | CAITTDRNQEAFF | TGTGCCATCACGACGGACAGAAACCAGGAAGCTTTCTTT
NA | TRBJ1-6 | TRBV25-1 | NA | CASAEDPTQPLHF | TGTGCCAGCGCCGAGGACCCTACCCAACCCCTCCACTTT
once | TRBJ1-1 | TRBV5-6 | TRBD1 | CASSWDRVNTEAFF | TGTGCCAGCAGCTGGGACAGGGTGAACACTGAAGCTTTCTTT
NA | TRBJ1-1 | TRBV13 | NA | CASSLGRGNTEAFF | TGTGCCAGCAGCTTAGGCAGGGGGAACACTGAAGCTTTCTTT
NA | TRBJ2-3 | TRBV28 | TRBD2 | CASSSGTSGRDTQYF | TGTGCCAGCAGCTCCGGGACTAGCGGTCGGGATACGCAGTATTTT
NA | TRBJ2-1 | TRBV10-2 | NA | CASTHSYNEQFF | TGCGCCAGCACGCATTCCTACAATGAGCAGTTCTTC
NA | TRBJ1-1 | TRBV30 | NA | CAVGGAEAFF | TGTGCGGTTGGCGGGGCTGAAGCTTTCTTT
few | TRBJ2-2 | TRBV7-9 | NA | CASSYSTGELFF | TGTGCCAGCAGCTACTCGACCGGGGAGCTGTTTTTT
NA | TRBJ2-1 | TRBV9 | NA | CASSVGTLDRHEQFF | TGTGCCAGCAGCGTCGGGACTCTTGACCGCCATGAGCAGTTCTTC
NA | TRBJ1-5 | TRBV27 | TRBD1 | CASSPLTGGGNQPQHF | TGTGCCAGCAGCCCACTGACAGGGGGAGGCAATCAGCCCCAGCATTTT
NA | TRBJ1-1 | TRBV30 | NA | CAWSGNTNTEAFF | TGTGCCTGGAGTGGTAATACGAACACTGAAGCTTTCTTT
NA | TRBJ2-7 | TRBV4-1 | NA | CASSQDPGHYEQYF | TGCGCCAGCAGCCAAGATCCAGGCCATTACGAGCAGTACTTC
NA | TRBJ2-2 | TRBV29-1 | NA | CSMSTGLRTGELFF | TGCAGCATGTCGACAGGTTTGAGGACCGGGGAGCTGTTTTTT
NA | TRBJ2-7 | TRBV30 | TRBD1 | CAWSVSEDRWVEQYF | TGTGCCTGGAGTGTTTCCGAGGACAGGTGGGTCGAGCAGTACTTC
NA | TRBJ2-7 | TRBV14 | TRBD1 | CASSQSSGQYYEQYF | TGTGCCAGCAGCCAAAGCTCGGGACAGTACTACGAGCAGTACTTC
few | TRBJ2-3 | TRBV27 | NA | CASSFRASDTQYF | TGTGCCAGCAGTTTCCGAGCTAGCGATACGCAGTATTTT
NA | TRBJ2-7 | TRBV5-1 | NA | CASSLGGAQEQYF | TGCGCCAGCAGCCTTGGGGGCGCTCAGGAGCAGTACTTC
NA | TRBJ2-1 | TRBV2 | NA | CASTWTGGNEQFF | TGTGCCAGCACTTGGACAGGAGGGAATGAGCAGTTCTTC
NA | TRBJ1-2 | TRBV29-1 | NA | CSGRTGGTHGYTF | TGCAGCGGTCGCACGGGTGGGACCCATGGCTACACCTTC
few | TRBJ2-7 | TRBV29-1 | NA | CSVEKERGGWEQYF | TGCAGCGTTGAAAAGGAAAGGGGGGGATGGGAGCAGTACTTC
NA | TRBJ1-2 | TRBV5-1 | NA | CASSLDNYGYTF | TGCGCCAGCAGCTTAGATAACTATGGCTACACCTTC
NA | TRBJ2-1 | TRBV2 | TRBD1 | CASRDPVDRDNEQFF | TGTGCCAGCAGAGACCCTGTGGACAGGGACAATGAGCAGTTCTTC
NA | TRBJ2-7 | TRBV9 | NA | CASSVAGTASYEQYF | TGTGCCAGCAGCGTAGCCGGGACTGCCTCCTACGAGCAGTACTTC
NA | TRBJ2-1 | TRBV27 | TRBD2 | CASSFPSGGRNEQFF | TGTGCCAGCAGTTTCCCTAGCGGGGGGCGGAATGAGCAGTTCTTC
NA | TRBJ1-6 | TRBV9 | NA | CASNLGGYSSPLHF | TGTGCCAGCAACCTTGGGGGCTACAGTTCACCCCTCCACTTT
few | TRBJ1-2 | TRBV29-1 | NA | CSGKRQDNYGYTF | TGCAGCGGAAAGAGACAGGATAACTATGGCTACACCTTC
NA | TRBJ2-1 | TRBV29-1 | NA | CSVVGGSGGGEQFF | TGCAGCGTTGTAGGGGGCTCCGGCGGGGGTGAGCAGTTCTTC
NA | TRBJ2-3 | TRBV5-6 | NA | CASSFFMSLPDTQYF | TGTGCCAGCAGCTTTTTTATGAGCCTCCCGGATACGCAGTATTTT
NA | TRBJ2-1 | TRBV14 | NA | CASSPRAYNEQFF | TGTGCCAGCAGCCCAAGGGCATACAATGAGCAGTTCTTC
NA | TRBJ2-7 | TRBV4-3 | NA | CASSQDRAFYEQYF | TGCGCCAGCAGCCAAGATAGGGCCTTTTACGAGCAGTACTTC
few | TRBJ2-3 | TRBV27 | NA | CASSLGGRAGDTQYF | TGTGCCAGCAGTTTGGGAGGCAGGGCCGGGGATACGCAGTATTTT
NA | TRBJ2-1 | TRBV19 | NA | CASSISSRTHNEQFF | TGTGCCAGTAGTATCTCATCCCGGACTCACAATGAGCAGTTCTTC
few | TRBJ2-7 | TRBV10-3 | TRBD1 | CAIRTGQDSNYEQYF | TGTGCCATCAGAACAGGACAGGACAGTAACTACGAGCAGTACTTC
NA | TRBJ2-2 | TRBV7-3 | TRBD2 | CASSLGLIGLADTGELFF | TGTGCCAGCAGCTTAGGTCTAATTGGACTAGCCGACACCGGGGAGCTGTTTTTT
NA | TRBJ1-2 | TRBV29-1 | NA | CSVDRREKGYGYTF | TGCAGCGTTGATCGGAGGGAGAAGGGCTATGGCTACACCTTC
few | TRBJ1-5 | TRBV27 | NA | CASSLNVGNQPQHF | TGTGCCAGCAGTTTAAATGTCGGCAATCAGCCCCAGCATTTT
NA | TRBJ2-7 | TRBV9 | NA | CASSVGGLSYEQYF | TGTGCCAGCAGCGTAGGGGGACTCTCCTACGAGCAGTACTTC
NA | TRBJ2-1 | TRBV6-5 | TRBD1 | CASSARTGGVNEQFF | TGTGCCAGCAGTGCACGGACAGGGGGCGTCAATGAGCAGTTCTTC
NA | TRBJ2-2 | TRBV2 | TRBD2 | CASSAFLIAGRTNTGELFF | TGTGCCAGCAGTGCGTTTTTGATAGCGGGTCGTACCAACACCGGGGAGCTGTTTTTT
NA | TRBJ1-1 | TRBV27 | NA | CASSWTGLNTEAFF | TGTGCCAGCAGTTGGACGGGGTTGAACACTGAAGCTTTCTTT
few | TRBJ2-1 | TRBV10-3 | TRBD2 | CATGTSSEQFF | TGTGCCACCGGGACTAGCTCTGAGCAGTTCTTC
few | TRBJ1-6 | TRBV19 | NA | CASSMGRQSSPLHF | TGTGCCAGTAGTATGGGTCGCCAGAGCTCACCCCTCCACTTT
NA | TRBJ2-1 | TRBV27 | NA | CASVGVGPSSYNEQFF | TGTGCCTCGGTCGGTGTGGGTCCTAGCTCCTACAATGAGCAGTTCTTC
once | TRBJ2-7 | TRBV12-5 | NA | CASGLRLGERPYEQYF | TGTGCTAGTGGTTTGCGGTTGGGGGAGAGGCCCTACGAGCAGTACTTC
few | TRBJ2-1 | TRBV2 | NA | CASSVGQEQFF | TGTGCCAGCAGTGTCGGGCAAGAGCAGTTCTTC
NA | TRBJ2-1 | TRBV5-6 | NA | CASSLGDNEQFF | TGTGCCAGCAGCCTTGGAGACAATGAGCAGTTCTTC